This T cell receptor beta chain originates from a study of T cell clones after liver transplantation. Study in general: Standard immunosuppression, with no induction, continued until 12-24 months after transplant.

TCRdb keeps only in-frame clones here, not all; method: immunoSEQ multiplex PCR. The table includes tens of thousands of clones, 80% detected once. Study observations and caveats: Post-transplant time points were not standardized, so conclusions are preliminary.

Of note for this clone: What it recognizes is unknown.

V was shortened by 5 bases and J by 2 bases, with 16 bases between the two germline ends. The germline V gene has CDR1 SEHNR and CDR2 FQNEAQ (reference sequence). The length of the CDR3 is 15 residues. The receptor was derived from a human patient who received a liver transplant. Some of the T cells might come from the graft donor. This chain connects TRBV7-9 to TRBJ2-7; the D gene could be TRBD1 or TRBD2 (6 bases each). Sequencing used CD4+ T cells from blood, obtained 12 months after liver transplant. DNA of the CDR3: TGTGCCAGCAGCCCCGGGGGTTGGGACACCTACGAGCAGTACTTC. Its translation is CASSPGGWDTYEQYF.